This TCR beta chain was identified during a study of HIV-infected patients and healthy controls. This clonotype was observed many times. Germline V gene lookup returns CDR1 KGHSH and CDR2 LQKENI. Trimming removed 6 bases from V and 1 base from J, with 15 bases in between. The CDR3 is made up of 15 amino acids. cDNA was made from about 500 ng RNA using alpha and beta constant primers. Using multiplexing indices, alpha and beta chain libraries were generated apart by chain-specific third strand synthesis. One entry per CDR3 protein, called by TCRdb with MiXCR from the 5' RACE reads. The sample carries around 6,800 distinct CDR3 sequences, 8% recorded once. The repertoire came from unfractionated whole blood and reflected all unsorted peripheral T cells.

Sequenced here: blood, sampled before antiretroviral therapy. The genes are TRBV18 and TRBJ1-1; no clear D gene. This TCR came from an adult with HIV infection. The CDR3 loop is CASSSTRAPNTEAFF. The CDR3 DNA sequence: TGTGCCAGCTCGTCCACCCGGGCCCCGAACACTGAAGCTTTCTTT.